A selection of T cell receptor beta chains follows, all from one sample in a study of T cell responses to AZD1222 COVID-19 vaccine. The repertoire was sequenced with immunoSEQ multiplex PCR; TCRdb's copy has only in-frame clones and lacks some. This table has 100,000 to 120,000 clones, 81% appearing once. The specimen was peripheral blood, collected on day 0 of AZD1222 vaccination. These receptor sequences come from an adult in good health. Both conserved end residues are part of each CDR3. Fields, in order: CDR3 length, J gene, V gene, CDR3 protein.

length: 15; J: TRBJ1-5; V: TRBV19; CDR3: CASSTQTGSGQPQHF
length: 15; J: TRBJ2-7; V: TRBV7-9; CDR3: CASSLSQDRGGEQYF
length: 14; J: TRBJ1-2; V: TRBV24-1; CDR3: CATSDGGFDYGYTF
length: 14; J: TRBJ1-2; V: TRBV5-1; CDR3: CASSFNQGATVYTF
length: 14; J: TRBJ2-2; V: TRBV6-4; CDR3: CASSDEQHTGELFF
length: 12; J: TRBJ2-7; V: TRBV30; CDR3: CAWSVNFYEQYF
length: 12; J: TRBJ1-2; V: TRBV29-1; CDR3: CSVATGNYGYTF
length: 15; J: TRBJ2-7; V: TRBV27; CDR3: CASSSWTGDIYEQYF
length: 16; J: TRBJ1-1; V: TRBV5-1; CDR3: CASSLVTGARGTEAFF
length: 14; J: TRBJ2-7; V: TRBV7-2; CDR3: CASSLRTDLYEQYF
length: 14; J: TRBJ1-1; V: TRBV4-1; CDR3: CASSPPTGNTEAFF
length: 14; J: TRBJ2-4; V: TRBV18; CDR3: CASSPSKTKNIQYF
length: 15; J: TRBJ1-5; V: TRBV28; CDR3: CASSLFRGTGQPQHF
length: 14; J: TRBJ1-2; V: TRBV5-5; CDR3: CASSLGGQSYGYTF
length: 11; J: TRBJ1-2; V: TRBV25-1; CDR3: CASSVLYGYTF
length: 14; J: TRBJ1-2; V: TRBV28; CDR3: CASGFVGGNYGYTF
length: 12; J: TRBJ2-5; V: TRBV7-9; CDR3: CASGQFQETQYF
length: 14; J: TRBJ1-1; V: TRBV10-3; CDR3: CAISESTANTEAFF
length: 15; J: TRBJ1-1; V: TRBV4-3; CDR3: CASSYKDSRAPEAFF
length: 11; J: TRBJ2-5; V: TRBV2; CDR3: CASSEGDRRHF
length: 15; J: TRBJ2-3; V: TRBV7-9; CDR3: CASSLVTGAGDTQYF
length: 16; J: TRBJ2-5; V: TRBV20-1; CDR3: CSASIPEYTSQETQYF
length: 14; J: TRBJ2-5; V: TRBV27; CDR3: CASSFTGESETQYF
length: 14; J: TRBJ1-1; V: TRBV30; CDR3: CAWSPGQGAGAAFF
length: 14; J: TRBJ2-6; V: TRBV29-1; CDR3: CSVGGESGANVLTF
length: 16; J: TRBJ1-6; V: TRBV24-1; CDR3: CATSDARPTYNSPLHF
length: 18; J: TRBJ1-2; V: TRBV18; CDR3: CASSPPSTGGTVVDGYTF
length: 15; J: TRBJ1-2; V: TRBV24-1; CDR3: CATSDSNQGSYGYTF
length: 20; J: TRBJ2-3; V: TRBV24-1; CDR3: CATSDFSTTGQGAITDTQYF
length: 13; J: TRBJ2-5; V: TRBV29-1; CDR3: CSARDSHQETQYF
length: 14; J: TRBJ2-5; V: TRBV4-2; CDR3: CASSQAQNQETQYF
length: 15; J: TRBJ1-1; V: TRBV7-2; CDR3: CASSFNRVRDTEAFF
length: 15; J: TRBJ2-1; V: TRBV7-6; CDR3: CASSLVMGPWNEQFF
length: 12; J: TRBJ2-3; V: TRBV9; CDR3: CASSVRTDTQYF
length: 14; J: TRBJ2-3; V: TRBV18; CDR3: CASSPGARTDTQYF
length: 13; J: TRBJ1-5; V: TRBV20-1; CDR3: CSASSRGPQPQHF
length: 14; J: TRBJ1-2; V: TRBV19; CDR3: CASSPETGGYGYTF